This T cell receptor (beta chain) was documented in a study of breast tumors, draining lymph nodes, adjacent tissues. The CDR3 consists of 14 residues. V lost 4 bases to trimming and J lost 2 bases; unmatched junction nucleotides: 4. The germline gives CDR1 LGHDT, CDR2 YNNKEL (reference sequence). This clonotype was observed at least ten times. Antigen specificity is unknown. Axillary draining lymph nodes of breast cancer patients supplied the node samples. Findings and caveats of the study: Luminal-like breast cancer showed significantly higher tumor–nontumor repertoire similarity than basal-like. That most tumor T cells come from lymph nodes remained unproven. Most tumor T cells seemingly derive from lymph node, then expand in tumor. Tumor TCR diversity was below lymph nodes but above nontumor tissue.

TCRdb reprocessed the multiplex PCR reads with MiXCR, giving one entry per CDR3 protein. This table has some 200,000 distinct CDR3 sequences, over 25% appearing once. This TCR was recovered from a female donor with breast cancer. Some clones in this sample may be carry-over from other donors' samples. The V and J genes are TRBV3-1 and TRBJ2-7; 8 bases are shared with TRBD1. Sequenced material: axillary lymph node tissue. As DNA, the CDR3 is TGTGCCAGCAGCCGGGGACAGGAGACCTACGAGCAGTACTTC. As protein: CASSRGQETYEQYF.